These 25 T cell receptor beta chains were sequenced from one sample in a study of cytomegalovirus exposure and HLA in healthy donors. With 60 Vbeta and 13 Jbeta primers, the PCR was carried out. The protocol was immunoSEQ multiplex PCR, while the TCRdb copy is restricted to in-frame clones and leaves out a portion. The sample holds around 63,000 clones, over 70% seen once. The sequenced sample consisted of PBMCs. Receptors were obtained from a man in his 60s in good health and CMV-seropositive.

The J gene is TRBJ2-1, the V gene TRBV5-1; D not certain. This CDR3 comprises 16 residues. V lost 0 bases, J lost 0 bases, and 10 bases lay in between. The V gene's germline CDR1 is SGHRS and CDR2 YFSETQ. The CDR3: CASSLDRSSSYNEQFF. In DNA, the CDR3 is TGCGCCAGCAGCTTGGACCGATCGAGCTCCTACAATGAGCAGTTCTTC.

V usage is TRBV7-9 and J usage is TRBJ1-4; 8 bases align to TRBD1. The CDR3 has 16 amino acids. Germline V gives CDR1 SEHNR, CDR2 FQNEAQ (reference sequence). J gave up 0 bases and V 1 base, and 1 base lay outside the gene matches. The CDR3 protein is CASSLVQGATNEKLFF. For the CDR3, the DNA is TGTGCCAGCAGCTTAGTACAGGGGGCAACTAATGAAAAACTGTTTTTT.

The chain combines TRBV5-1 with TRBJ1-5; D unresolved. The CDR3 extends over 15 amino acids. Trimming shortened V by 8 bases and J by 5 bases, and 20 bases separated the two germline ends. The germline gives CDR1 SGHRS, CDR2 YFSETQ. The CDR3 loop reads CASPPVGVGDQPQHF. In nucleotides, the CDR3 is TGCGCCAGTCCCCCGGTCGGGGTAGGCGATCAGCCCCAGCATTTT.

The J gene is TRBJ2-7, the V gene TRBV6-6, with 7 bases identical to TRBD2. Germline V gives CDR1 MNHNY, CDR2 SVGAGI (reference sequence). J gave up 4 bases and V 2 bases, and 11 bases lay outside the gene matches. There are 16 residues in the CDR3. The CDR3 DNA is TGTGCCAGCAGTTACGCCGTGTCAGCGGGGAAATACGAGCAGTACTTC. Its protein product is CASSYAVSAGKYEQYF.

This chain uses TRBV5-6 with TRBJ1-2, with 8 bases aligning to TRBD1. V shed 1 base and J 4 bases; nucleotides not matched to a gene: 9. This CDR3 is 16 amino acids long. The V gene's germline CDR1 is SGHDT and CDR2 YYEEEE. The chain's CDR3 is CASSLWWAGGAYGYTF. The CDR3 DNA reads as TGTGCCAGCAGCTTGTGGTGGGCAGGGGGCGCCTATGGCTACACCTTC.

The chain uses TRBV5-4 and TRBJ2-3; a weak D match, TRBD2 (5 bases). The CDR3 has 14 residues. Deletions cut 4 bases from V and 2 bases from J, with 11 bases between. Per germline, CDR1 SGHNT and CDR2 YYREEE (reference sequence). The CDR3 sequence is CASSPGADTDTQYF. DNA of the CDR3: TGTGCCAGCAGCCCCGGAGCGGACACAGATACGCAGTATTTT.

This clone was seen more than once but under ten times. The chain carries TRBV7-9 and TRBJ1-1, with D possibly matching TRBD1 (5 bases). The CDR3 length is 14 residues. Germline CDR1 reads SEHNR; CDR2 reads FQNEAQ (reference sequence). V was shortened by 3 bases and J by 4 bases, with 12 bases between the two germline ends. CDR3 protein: CASSFSGGSTEAFF. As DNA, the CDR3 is TGTGCCAGCAGCTTTTCCGGGGGGAGCACTGAAGCTTTCTTT.

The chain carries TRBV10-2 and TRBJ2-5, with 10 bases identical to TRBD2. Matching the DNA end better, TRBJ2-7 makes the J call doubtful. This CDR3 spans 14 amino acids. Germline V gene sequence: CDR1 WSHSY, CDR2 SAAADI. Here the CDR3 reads CASSGTSGLYEQYF. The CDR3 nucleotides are TGCGCCAGCAGTGGGACTAGCGGCCTCTACGAGCAGTACTTC.

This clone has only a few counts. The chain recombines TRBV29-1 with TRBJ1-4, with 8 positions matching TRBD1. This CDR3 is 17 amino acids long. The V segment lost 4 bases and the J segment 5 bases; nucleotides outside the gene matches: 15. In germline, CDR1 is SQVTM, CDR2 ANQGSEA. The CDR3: CSVAYSRQGRKNEKLFF. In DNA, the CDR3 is TGCAGCGTTGCGTACTCTCGACAGGGGCGGAAGAATGAAAAACTGTTTTTT. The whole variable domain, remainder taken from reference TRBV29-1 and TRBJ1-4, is SAVISQKPSRDICQRGTSLTIQCQVDSQVTMMFWYRQQPGQSLTLIATANQGSEATYESGFVIDKFPISRPNLTFSTLTVSNMSPEDSSIYLCSVAYSRQGRKNEKLFFGSGTQLSVL.

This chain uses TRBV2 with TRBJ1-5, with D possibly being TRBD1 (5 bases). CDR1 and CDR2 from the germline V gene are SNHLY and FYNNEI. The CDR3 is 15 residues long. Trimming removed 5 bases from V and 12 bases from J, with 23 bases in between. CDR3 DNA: TGTGCCAGCAGTTCAACCGACAGTCAAGGTAGTCGCCAGCATTTT. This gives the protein CASSSTDSQGSRQHF.

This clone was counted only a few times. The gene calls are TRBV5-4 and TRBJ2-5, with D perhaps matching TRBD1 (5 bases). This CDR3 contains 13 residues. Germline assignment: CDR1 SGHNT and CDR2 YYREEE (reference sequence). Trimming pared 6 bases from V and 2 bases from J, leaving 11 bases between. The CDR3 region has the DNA TGTGCCAGCAATGGACATAAACAAGAGACCCAGTACTTC. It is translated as CASNGHKQETQYF.

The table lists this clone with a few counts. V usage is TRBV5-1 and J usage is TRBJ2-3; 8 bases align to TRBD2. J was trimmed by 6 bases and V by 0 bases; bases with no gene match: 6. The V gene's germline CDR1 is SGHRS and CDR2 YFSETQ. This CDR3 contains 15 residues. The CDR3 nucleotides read TGCGCCAGCAGCTTGGACGGGGGGGGCCTCGATACGCAGTATTTT. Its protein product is CASSLDGGGLDTQYF.

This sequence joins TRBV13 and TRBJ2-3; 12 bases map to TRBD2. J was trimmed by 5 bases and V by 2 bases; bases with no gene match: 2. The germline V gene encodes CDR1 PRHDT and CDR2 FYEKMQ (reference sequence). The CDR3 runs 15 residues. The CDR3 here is CASSLRLAGEDTQYF. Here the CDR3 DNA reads TGTGCCAGCAGCTTAAGACTAGCGGGAGAAGATACGCAGTATTTT.

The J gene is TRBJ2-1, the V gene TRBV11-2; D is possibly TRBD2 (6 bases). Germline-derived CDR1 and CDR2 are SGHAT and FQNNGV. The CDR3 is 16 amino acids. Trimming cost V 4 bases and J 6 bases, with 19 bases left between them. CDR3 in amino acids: CASSSSTRMDGNEQFF. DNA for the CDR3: TGTGCCAGCAGCTCCTCGACTAGAATGGACGGCAATGAGCAGTTCTTC.

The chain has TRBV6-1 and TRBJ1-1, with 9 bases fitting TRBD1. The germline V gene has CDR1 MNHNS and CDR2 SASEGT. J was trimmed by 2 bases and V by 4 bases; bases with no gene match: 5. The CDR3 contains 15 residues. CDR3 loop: CASSALGQGNTEAFF. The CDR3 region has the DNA TGTGCCAGCAGTGCCTTGGGACAGGGTAACACTGAAGCTTTCTTT.

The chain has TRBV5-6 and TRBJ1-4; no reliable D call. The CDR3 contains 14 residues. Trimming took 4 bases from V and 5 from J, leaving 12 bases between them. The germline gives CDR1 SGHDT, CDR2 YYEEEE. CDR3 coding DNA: TGTGCCAGCAGCGAGGTCTTAGAGAATGAAAAACTGTTTTTT. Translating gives CASSEVLENEKLFF.

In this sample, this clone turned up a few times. The CDR3 spells CASSSTWGAGLAGNEQYF. In nucleotides, the CDR3 is TGTGCCAGCAGCTCGACTTGGGGGGCAGGACTAGCGGGAAACGAGCAGTACTTC. V is TRBV27 and J is TRBJ2-7, with TRBD2 matching 12 bases. J gave up 5 bases and V 6 bases, and 17 bases lay outside the gene matches. Germline CDR1 is MNHEY and CDR2 is SMNVEV (reference sequence). This CDR3 has 18 residues.

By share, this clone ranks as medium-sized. CDR3 nucleotides: TGTGCCAGCAGCCTCGGGACTAGCGACACCGGGGAGCTGTTTTTT. It encodes CASSLGTSDTGELFF. The chain employs TRBV4-2 and TRBJ2-2; 10 bases are a match to TRBD2. After removal of 4 bases from V and 3 bases from J, the junction contained 2 bases not matched to a gene. The CDR3 has 15 amino acids. Germline lookup yields CDR1 LGHNA and CDR2 YNFKEQ.

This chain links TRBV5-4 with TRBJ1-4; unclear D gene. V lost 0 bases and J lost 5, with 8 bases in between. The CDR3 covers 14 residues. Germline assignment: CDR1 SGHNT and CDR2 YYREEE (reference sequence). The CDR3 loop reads CASSLGGLNEKLFF. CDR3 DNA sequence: TGTGCCAGCAGCTTGGGTGGCTTAAATGAAAAACTGTTTTTT. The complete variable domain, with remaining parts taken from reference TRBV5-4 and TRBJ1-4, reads ETGVTQSPTHLIKTRGQQVTLRCSSQSGHNTVSWYQQALGQGPQFIFQYYREEENGRGNFPPRFSGLQFPNYSSELNVNALELDDSALYLCASSLGGLNEKLFFGSGTQLSVL.

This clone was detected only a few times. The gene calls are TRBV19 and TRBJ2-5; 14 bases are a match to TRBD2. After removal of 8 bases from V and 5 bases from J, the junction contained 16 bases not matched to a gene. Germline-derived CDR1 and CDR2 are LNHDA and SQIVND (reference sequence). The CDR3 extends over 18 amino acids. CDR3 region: CASSKTLRLAGGLETQYF. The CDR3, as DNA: TGTGCCAGTTCAAAAACCCTGAGACTAGCGGGGGGGCTCGAGACCCAGTACTTC.

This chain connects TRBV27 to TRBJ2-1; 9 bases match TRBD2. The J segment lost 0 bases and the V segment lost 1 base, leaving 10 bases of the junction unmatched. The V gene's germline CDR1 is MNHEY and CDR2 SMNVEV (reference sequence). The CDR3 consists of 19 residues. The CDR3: CASSLFLRSGRDSYNEQFF. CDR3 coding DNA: TGTGCCAGCAGTTTATTTCTACGTAGCGGGAGAGACTCCTACAATGAGCAGTTCTTC.

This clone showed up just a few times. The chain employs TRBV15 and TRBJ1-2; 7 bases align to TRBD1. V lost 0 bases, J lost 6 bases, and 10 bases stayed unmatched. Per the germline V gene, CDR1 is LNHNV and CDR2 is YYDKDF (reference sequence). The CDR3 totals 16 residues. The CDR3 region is CATSRDRRTGVDGYTF. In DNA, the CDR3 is TGTGCCACCAGCAGAGATCGTAGGACAGGAGTTGATGGCTACACCTTC.

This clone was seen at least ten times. The CDR3 loop is CASSYNVAQETQYF. The CDR3 DNA follows: TGTGCCAGCAGTTACAACGTGGCCCAAGAGACCCAGTACTTC. The chain carries TRBV6-7 and TRBJ2-5; D uncertain. TRBV6-7 is labeled an ORF, and its function is uncertain. This CDR3 region has 14 residues. The V end was cut by 2 bases, the J end by 1 base, with 8 bases between.

CDR3 residues: CASSVDISVPYEQYF. For the CDR3, the DNA is TGTGCCAGCAGCGTAGATATTAGCGTGCCCTACGAGCAGTACTTC. This chain joins TRBV9 and TRBJ2-7; D possibly corresponds to TRBD2 (5 bases). Germline-derived CDR1 and CDR2 are SGDLS and YYNGEE. Trimming left V 0 bases short and J 2 bases short, with 12 bases between. The length of the CDR3 is 15 residues.

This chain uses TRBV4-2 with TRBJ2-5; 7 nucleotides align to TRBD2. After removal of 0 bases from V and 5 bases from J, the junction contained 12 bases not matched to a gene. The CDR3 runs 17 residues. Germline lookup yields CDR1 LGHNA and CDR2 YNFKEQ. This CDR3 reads CASSQDVLAFPRETQYF. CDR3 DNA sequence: TGTGCCAGCAGCCAAGATGTACTAGCGTTCCCGAGGGAGACCCAGTACTTC.